This is a list of T cell receptor beta chains from one sample in a study of blood T cell repertoires in COVID-19. Measured with immunoSEQ multiplex PCR; TCRdb has only the in-frame clones, and not every one. The table includes approximately 210,000 clones, about 77% detected once. Sequenced sample: PBMCs or T cells enriched from blood (not recorded which). These receptors all stem from a woman in her forties or fifties with acute COVID-19. The CDR3 runs from the conserved cysteine through the conserved F or W. The D gene is left open where the match is weak. Part of the rows lack a size; the others show once, few, many or a class for expanded clones.

abundance,j_gene,v_gene,d_gene,CDR3aa,CDR3nt
.,TRBJ1-1,TRBV9,.,CASSVGVAGVGTEAFF,TGTGCCAGCAGCGTAGGGGTAGCGGGGGTTGGGACTGAAGCTTTCTTT
.,TRBJ1-1,TRBV11-2,TRBD1,CASSFFPGQGITEAFF,TGTGCCAGCAGCTTTTTCCCGGGACAGGGGATAACTGAAGCTTTCTTT
.,TRBJ2-1,TRBV19,.,CASSIRPYNEQFF,TGTGCCAGTAGTATCAGGCCCTACAATGAGCAGTTCTTC
.,TRBJ1-1,TRBV5-6,.,CASSFSYRRGNTEAFF,TGTGCCAGCAGCTTCTCCTACCGGAGGGGGAACACTGAAGCTTTCTTT
few,TRBJ1-3,TRBV9,.,CASTGRSSGNTIYF,TGTGCCAGCACGGGAAGGAGCTCTGGAAACACCATATATTTT
.,TRBJ1-5,TRBV6-5,.,CASNEGVSNQPQHF,TGTGCCTCCAACGAGGGGGTCAGCAATCAGCCCCAGCATTTT
once,TRBJ1-1,TRBV28,TRBD1,CASSLHMSGGVNTEAFF,TGTGCCAGCAGTTTACATATGTCAGGGGGCGTGAACACTGAAGCTTTCTTT
.,TRBJ2-3,TRBV7-9,TRBD2,CASSLRSLAGQYF,TGTGCCAGCAGCTTAAGGAGTCTAGCGGGGCAGTATTTT
.,TRBJ2-3,TRBV19,TRBD1,CASGRGSIDTQYF,TGTGCCAGCGGCAGGGGGAGTATAGATACGCAGTATTTT
.,TRBJ2-5,TRBV18,.,CASSPQGGETQYF,TGTGCCAGCTCACCGCAGGGTGGGGAGACCCAGTACTTC
.,TRBJ1-5,TRBV6-4,.,CASRVFGGRQINQPQHF,TGTGCCAGCAGGGTGTTCGGGGGGAGGCAGATCAATCAGCCCCAGCATTTT
.,TRBJ1-1,TRBV19,.,CASKTPVKTTEAFF,TGTGCCAGTAAGACTCCGGTTAAGACCACTGAAGCTTTCTTT
.,TRBJ1-1,TRBV5-1,.,CASSSGGTAGGEAFF,TGCGCCAGCAGCTCGGGTGGGACGGCCGGGGGTGAAGCTTTCTTT
.,TRBJ1-2,TRBV12-3/TRBV12-4,.,CASSRVTVYGYTF,TGTGCCAGCAGCCGGGTGACAGTCTATGGCTACACCTTC
.,TRBJ2-3,TRBV7-6,.,CASSLAGRATDTQYF,TGTGCCAGCAGCTTAGCGGGCAGAGCCACAGATACGCAGTATTTT
.,TRBJ2-6,TRBV4-3,.,CASSQGHATGDGANVLTF,TGCGCCAGCAGCCAAGGCCATGCCACGGGGGATGGGGCCAACGTCCTGACTTTC
.,TRBJ1-2,TRBV4-1,.,CASSQDQRSGYGYTF,TGCGCCAGCAGCCAAGATCAACGGAGCGGATATGGCTACACCTTC
.,TRBJ2-3,TRBV9,TRBD1,CASSVDRGDLARTQYF,TGTGCCAGCAGCGTCGACAGGGGGGACCTAGCGAGGACGCAGTATTTT
.,TRBJ1-3,TRBV7-9,.,CASSLGGSGNTIYF,TGTGCCAGCAGCTTAGGAGGCTCTGGAAACACCATATATTTT
.,TRBJ1-1,TRBV7-6,TRBD1,CASSSGTGVMNTEAFF,TGTGCCAGCAGCTCCGGGACAGGAGTAATGAACACTGAAGCTTTCTTT
.,TRBJ2-3,TRBV3-1/TRBV3-2,.,CASSRENTQYF,TGTGCCAGCAGCCGCGAGAATACGCAGTATTTT
once,TRBJ1-3,TRBV9,TRBD1,CASSPQDREVGTIYF,TGTGCCAGCAGCCCCCAGGACAGGGAGGTCGGCACCATATATTTT
few,TRBJ1-5,TRBV27,.,CASSLGQMNQPQHF,TGTGCCAGCAGTTTAGGACAGATGAATCAGCCCCAGCATTTT
once,TRBJ2-2,TRBV6-5,.,CASSYSPSLTGELFF,TGTGCCAGCAGTTACTCTCCTAGCCTCACCGGGGAGCTGTTTTTT
.,TRBJ2-3,TRBV27,.,CASSLNPLDPVDTQYF,TGTGCCAGCAGTTTAAACCCTCTAGACCCAGTCGATACGCAGTATTTT
.,TRBJ2-3,TRBV24-1,.,CATSDLGTADTQYF,TGTGCCACCAGTGATTTGGGAACAGCAGATACGCAGTATTTT
.,TRBJ2-2,TRBV6-2/TRBV6-3,.,CASSYNGVSTGELFF,TGTGCCAGCAGTTACAACGGGGTTTCTACCGGGGAGCTGTTTTTT
few,TRBJ2-2,TRBV12-3/TRBV12-4,.,CASSKGTGELFF,TGTGCCAGCAGCAAGGGGACCGGGGAGCTGTTTTTT
.,TRBJ2-5,TRBV9,.,CASSVVYGGAETQYF,TGTGCCAGCAGCGTAGTTTATGGGGGGGCGGAGACCCAGTACTTC
many,TRBJ1-5,TRBV7-9,.,CASSLGPEGQPQHF,TGTGCCAGCAGCTTAGGTCCTGAGGGTCAGCCCCAGCATTTT
.,TRBJ2-4,TRBV7-9,.,CASSLKGDGVVAKNIQYF,TGTGCCAGCAGCCTAAAGGGGGATGGGGTCGTAGCCAAAAACATTCAGTACTTC
few,TRBJ2-1,TRBV7-9,.,CASSPYEAPGNEQFF,TGTGCCAGCAGCCCTTACGAAGCCCCAGGGAATGAGCAGTTCTTC
.,TRBJ1-2,TRBV7-2,.,CASSPSPGGYGYTF,TGTGCCAGCAGCCCCAGCCCCGGCGGCTATGGCTACACCTTC
.,TRBJ1-1,TRBV4-3,.,CASSQDFGGRNTEAFF,TGCGCCAGCAGCCAAGATTTCGGCGGCCGGAACACTGAAGCTTTCTTT
.,TRBJ1-2,TRBV12-3/TRBV12-4,.,CASSSGWGYGYTF,TGTGCCAGCAGTTCAGGGTGGGGCTATGGCTACACCTTC
once,TRBJ2-1,TRBV4-2,.,CASSQDSGETYNEQFF,TGTGCCAGCAGCCAAGATTCAGGGGAAACCTACAATGAGCAGTTCTTC
.,TRBJ1-5,TRBV30,TRBD1,CAWGTGLGNQPQHF,TGTGCCTGGGGGACAGGGTTAGGCAATCAGCCCCAGCATTTT
.,TRBJ1-5,TRBV19,.,CASAATGTKVNQPQHF,TGTGCCAGCGCCGCGACCGGGACAAAGGTCAATCAGCCCCAGCATTTT
once,TRBJ2-1,TRBV19,.,CASSPRAGDNEQFF,TGTGCCAGTAGTCCTCGGGCAGGGGACAATGAGCAGTTCTTC
.,TRBJ2-3,TRBV6-4,TRBD2,CASGRGERWAQYF,TGTGCCAGCGGGCGGGGGGAGAGATGGGCGCAGTATTTT
.,TRBJ1-3,TRBV21-1,.,CASSKVEEGRNSGNTIYF,TGTGCCAGCAGCAAAGTGGAGGAAGGCAGGAACTCTGGAAACACCATATATTTT
.,TRBJ2-6,TRBV18,TRBD1,CASSLGQASGANVLTF,TGTGCCAGCTCACTGGGACAGGCCTCTGGGGCCAACGTCCTGACTTTC
.,TRBJ2-1,TRBV3-1/TRBV3-2,.,CASSQEDASSYNEQFF,TGTGCCAGCAGCCAAGAAGACGCTAGCTCCTACAATGAGCAGTTCTTC
.,TRBJ2-5,TRBV28,.,CASSPWGAATGETQYF,TGTGCCAGCAGTCCCTGGGGCGCGGCGACTGGAGAGACCCAGTACTTC
.,TRBJ2-3,TRBV6-5,.,CASSGHSADTQYF,TGTGCCAGCTCGGGACATTCCGCAGATACGCAGTATTTT
few,TRBJ1-3,TRBV5-6,.,CASSRAGTGNTIYF,TGTGCCAGCAGCCGTGCAGGGACTGGAAACACCATATATTTT
once,TRBJ1-2,TRBV28,.,CASRRDLVYGYTF,TGTGCCAGCAGGCGGGATCTCGTCTATGGCTACACCTTC